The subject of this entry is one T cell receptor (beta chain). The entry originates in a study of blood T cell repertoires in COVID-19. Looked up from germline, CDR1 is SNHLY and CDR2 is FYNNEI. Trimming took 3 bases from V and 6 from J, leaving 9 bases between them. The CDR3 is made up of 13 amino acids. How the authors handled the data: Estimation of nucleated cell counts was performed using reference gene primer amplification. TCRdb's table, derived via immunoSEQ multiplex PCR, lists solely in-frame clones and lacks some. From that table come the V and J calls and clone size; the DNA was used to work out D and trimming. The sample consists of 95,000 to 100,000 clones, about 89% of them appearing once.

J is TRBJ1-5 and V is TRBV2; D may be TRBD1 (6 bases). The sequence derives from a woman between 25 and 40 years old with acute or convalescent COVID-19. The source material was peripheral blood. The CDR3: CASSDRGRQPQHF. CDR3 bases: TGTGCCAGCAGTGACAGGGGCCGTCAGCCCCAGCATTTT.